A single TCR beta chain is shown here with its context. This clone was observed a single time. The antigen this receptor binds is unknown. No base quality values were provided; no much bigger clone lies one nucleotide off. The data stem from a study of T cell responses to AZD1222 COVID-19 vaccine (dated by TCRdb to about 2021). Study-level background: TCR sequencing was performed for about 240 trial participants, of whom some 200 were given two doses of AZD1222 and around 26 were given two doses of MenACWY control vaccine. Trial participants were enrolled into age subgroups of 18-55, 56-69 and 70-plus years, which contained around 150, 29 and 61 TCR-sequenced participants, respectively.

The sample's time point label is to be understood as: about 28 days (+/-7) after the second vaccine dose. Because spike-specific TCR depth and breadth did not differ between the two schedules, AZD1222 recipients who got a second dose at roughly 4 weeks were pooled with those who got a second dose at roughly 12 weeks. Samples from vaccinated people were obtained from the UK trials COV001 and COV002, which included a single-blind randomized controlled phase 2/3 trial of AZD1222 (ChAdOx1 nCoV-19) in healthy adults. Trial participant PBMC samples were collected at day 0 and day 28 after the second dose for TCRbeta chain sequencing. The CDR3 regions of human TCRbeta chains were analyzed by immunosequencing. The published analysis was carried out like this. TCRs in the repertoires were compared against a reference library of SARS-CoV-2-specific TCRs that had been generated with the MIRA antigen-specificity platform. Breadth was defined as the fraction of unique TCRs that were SARS-CoV-2-associated, and depth was defined as the fraction of total T cells that were SARS-CoV-2-associated. Using the MIRA data, each spike-specific TCR was assigned both to the spike region to which the TCR was reactive and to a CD4 or CD8 class. Log10-transformed breadth and depth values were compared by one-way ANOVA with Sidak's multiple comparisons tests. This is the immuneACCESS table as TCRdb keeps it, with only in-frame sequences that have V and J called. A part of the clones is gone; compared with another copy, unresolved V genes explain less than half, and the rest is unexplained. V and J calls and clone size are given by that table; D and trimming were obtained from the DNA. In all, the sample holds roughly 24,000 clones, and about 88% of those were seen once. The top ten clones comprise 2.5% to 3% of the sample.

V is reduced by 4 bases and J by 0 bases, leaving a spacing of 15 bases between them. From the germline V gene, CDR1 is SGHRS and CDR2 is YFSETQ. Counted from cysteine to phenylalanine, this CDR3 has 16 amino acids. Only CDR3 DNA is held: 48 bases, read in frame from base 1. Broad study findings and their caveats: Epitopes outside the regions mutated in the B.1.351 and B.1.1.7 variants were reportedly recognized by nearly half of the unique spike-specific TCRs. Participants were mostly white British, with more females than males. The authors suggested clonal diversity may have been underestimated. Spike-specific TCR breadth and depth rose significantly after two AZD1222 doses compared with day 0 and with MenACWY recipients. The 56-69-year group was small, and its depth increase did not reach significance, likely because of low power. The vaccine-associated CD4 TCRs covered the entire spike protein, and the dominant responses fell in regions 160-218 and 743-854. Conclusions about previously exposed vaccinees were limited because only five to seven AZD1222 recipients were SARS-CoV-2 seropositive at baseline. Because no day 14 peak-response samples were available, repertoires were characterized only after the peak T cell response.

This chain is built from TRBV5-1 and TRBJ2-3; TRBD2 is possibly the D segment (6 matching bases). This clonotype was obtained from an adult who received the AZD1222 COVID-19 vaccine. Sequenced here: peripheral blood, sampled 28 days after the second AZD1222 dose. The DNA is as follows: TGCGCCAGCAGCACACTTCCGGGACTGAGCACAGATACGCAGTATTTT. Its translation is CASSTLPGLSTDTQYF.